The source of this T cell receptor beta chain is a study of vaccination and CD4 T cells after COVID-19. Study-wide background: Convalescent individuals numbered four females and six males, two being Hispanic. Treatment of control cultures consisted of a CEFX pool, an HIV-1 Nef pool, or no peptide.

The CDR3 is 20 amino acids. Germline-derived CDR1 and CDR2 are MDHEN and SYDVKM. V shed 3 bases and J 0 bases; nucleotides not matched to a gene: 14. The assay that was used to sequence DNA from cultured CD4+ T cells was the Oncomine TCR Beta short-read assay. Using its own MiXCR run on the PCR reads, TCRdb lists one record per CDR3 protein. The top ten clones hold 9.5% to 15% of a sample with tens of thousands of distinct CDR3 sequences, around 43% of them seen once. In regard to this clonotype: Antigen unknown.

Sample treatment: approximately nine-day PBMC culture with coronavirus spike peptide pools or control peptides (ViraFEST assay). ViraFEST relied on peptide pools to expand antigen-specific T cells; the TCRs were sequenced afterward. The receptor was isolated from a human donor who had recovered from COVID-19. The sample was CD4+ T cells from blood, cultured in vitro. The rearrangement joins TRBV28 to TRBJ1-5, with 10 positions matching TRBD1. Written as DNA, the CDR3 is TGTGCCAGCAGTTTTGCACAAACCTGGGACAGGGGTAATAGCAATCAGCCCCAGCATTTT. Amino acid sequence: CASSFAQTWDRGNSNQPQHF.